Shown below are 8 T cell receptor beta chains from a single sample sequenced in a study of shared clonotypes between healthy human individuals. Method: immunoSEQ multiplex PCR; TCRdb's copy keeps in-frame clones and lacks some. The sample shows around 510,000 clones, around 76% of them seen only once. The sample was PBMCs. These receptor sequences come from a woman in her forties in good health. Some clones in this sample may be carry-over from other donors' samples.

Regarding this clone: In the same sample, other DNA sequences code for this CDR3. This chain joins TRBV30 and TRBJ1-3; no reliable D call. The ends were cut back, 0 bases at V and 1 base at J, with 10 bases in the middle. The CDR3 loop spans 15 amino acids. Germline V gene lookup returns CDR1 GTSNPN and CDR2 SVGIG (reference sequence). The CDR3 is CAWSVRAFSGNTIYF. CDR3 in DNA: TGTGCCTGGAGTGTCCGGGCTTTTTCTGGAAACACCATATATTTT.

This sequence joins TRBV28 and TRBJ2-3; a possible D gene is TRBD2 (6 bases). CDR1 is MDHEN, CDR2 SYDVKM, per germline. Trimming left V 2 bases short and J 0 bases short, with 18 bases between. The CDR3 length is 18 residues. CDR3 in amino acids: CASSLVGSLAPSTDTQYF. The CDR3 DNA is TGTGCCAGCAGTTTAGTTGGAAGCCTAGCGCCTAGCACAGATACGCAGTATTTT.

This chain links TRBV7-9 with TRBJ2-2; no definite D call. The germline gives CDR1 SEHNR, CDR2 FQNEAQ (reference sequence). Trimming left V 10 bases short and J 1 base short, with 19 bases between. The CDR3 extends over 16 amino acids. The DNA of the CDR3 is TGTGCCAACGACGGTGGAATTAACGGGAACACCGGGGAGCTGTTTTTT. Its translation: CANDGGINGNTGELFF.

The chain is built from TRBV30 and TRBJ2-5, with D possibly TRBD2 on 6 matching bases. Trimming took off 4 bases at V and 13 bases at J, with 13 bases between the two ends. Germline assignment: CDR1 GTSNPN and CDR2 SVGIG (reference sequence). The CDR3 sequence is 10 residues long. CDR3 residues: CAWTAGRVYF. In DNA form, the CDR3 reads TGTGCCTGGACGGCGGGAAGAGTGTACTTC.

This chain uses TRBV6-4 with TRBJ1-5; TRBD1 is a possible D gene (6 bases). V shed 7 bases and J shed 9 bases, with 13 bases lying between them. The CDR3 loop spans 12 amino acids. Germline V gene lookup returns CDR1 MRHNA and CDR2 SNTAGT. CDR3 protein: CASKNRERPQHF. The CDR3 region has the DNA TGTGCCAGCAAGAACAGGGAGCGGCCCCAGCATTTT.

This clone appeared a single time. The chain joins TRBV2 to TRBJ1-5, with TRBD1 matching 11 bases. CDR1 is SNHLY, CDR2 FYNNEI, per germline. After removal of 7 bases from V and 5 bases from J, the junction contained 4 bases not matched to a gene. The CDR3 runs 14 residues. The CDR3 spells CASTGQGADQPQHF. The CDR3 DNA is TGTGCCAGCACAGGACAGGGGGCTGATCAGCCCCAGCATTTT.

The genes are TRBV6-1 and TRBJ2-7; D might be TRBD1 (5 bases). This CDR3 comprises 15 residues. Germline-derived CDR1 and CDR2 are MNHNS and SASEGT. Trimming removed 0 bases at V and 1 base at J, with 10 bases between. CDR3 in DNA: TGTGCCAGCAGTGAAGCGCACAGGAGTTCCTACGAGCAGTACTTC. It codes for CASSEAHRSSYEQYF.

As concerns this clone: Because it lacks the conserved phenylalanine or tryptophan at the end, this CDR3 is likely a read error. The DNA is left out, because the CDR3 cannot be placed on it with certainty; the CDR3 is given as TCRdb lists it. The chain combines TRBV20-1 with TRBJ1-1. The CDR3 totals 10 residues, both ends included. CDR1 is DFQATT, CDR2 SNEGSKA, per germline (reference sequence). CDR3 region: CSARGAFRDH.